This TCR beta chain emerged from a study of blood T cell repertoires in COVID-19. At the level of the study: From the United States, Italy and Spain came samples of acute and convalescent COVID-19.

The CDR3 consists of 11 residues. Germline-derived CDR1 and CDR2 are GTSNPN and SVGIG (reference sequence). V dropped 4 bases and J dropped 6 bases, with 10 bases sitting between them. Participant-reported clinical history was the basis for cohort assignment. Only in-frame clones appear in the TCRdb table, and some are missing; sequencing was by immunoSEQ multiplex PCR. Among about 430,000 clones listed, around nine tenths were seen once. The sample taken for sequencing was PBMCs or T cells enriched from blood (not recorded which). The genes are TRBV30 and TRBJ2-7; no clear D gene. This sequence was found in a woman in her twenties or thirties with acute COVID-19. The CDR3 bases are TGTGCCTGGAATTACGGTGGCGAGCAGTACTTC. Translation: CAWNYGGEQYF.